The subject of this entry is one T cell receptor beta chain. TCRdb's copy holds only in-frame clones and misses some; the assay was immunoSEQ multiplex PCR. Of around 85,000 clones in the sample, 90% were seen once. The data are from a study of blood T cell repertoires in COVID-19. Study information: PBMCs, B-cell-depleted T cells, or T cells provided the cDNA or gDNA that made up the material.

Germline CDR1 SGHRS, CDR2 YFSETQ. J gave up 5 bases and V 1 base, and 7 bases lay outside the gene matches. CDR3 length: 15 residues. Sequencing was performed on peripheral blood. The chain recombines TRBV5-1 with TRBJ1-2; 8 bases match TRBD1. The sequence derives from a woman of 80 years or more with active or convalescent COVID-19. CDR3 nucleotide sequence: TGCGCCAGCAGCTTGTCGACAGGGGTGGGATATGGCTACACCTTC. Amino acids: CASSLSTGVGYGYTF.